A single sample gave rise to the 28 T cell receptor beta chains below, sequenced in a study of cytomegalovirus exposure and HLA in healthy donors. The PCR made use of 60 Vbeta and 13 Jbeta primers. The method was immunoSEQ multiplex PCR; TCRdb's version includes in-frame clones alone and lacks a portion of them. The sample lists more than 100,000 clones, roughly 63% occurring once. Material: PBMCs. Receptors originate from a man aged 35 to 55 in good health and CMV-seropositive.

This chain connects TRBV6-6 to TRBJ1-1, with a possible D match to TRBD1 (5 bases). The CDR3 is 15 residues long. Germline-derived CDR1 and CDR2 are MNHNY and SVGAGI (reference sequence). Trimming stripped 4 bases from V and 0 bases from J, with 12 bases between. CDR3 protein: CASSWAGILNTEAFF. The CDR3 bases are TGTGCCAGCAGTTGGGCAGGGATATTGAACACTGAAGCTTTCTTT.

The rearrangement links TRBV5-1 to TRBJ2-1; tentative D call: TRBD1 (5 bases). Germline loops: CDR1 SGHRS, CDR2 YFSETQ. Trimming stripped 4 bases from V and 0 bases from J, with 11 bases between. CDR3 length equals 15 residues. This CDR3 reads CASSRDSYSYNEQFF. The CDR3 DNA is TGCGCCAGCAGCCGAGACAGTTACTCCTACAATGAGCAGTTCTTC.

The rearrangement joins TRBV30 to TRBJ1-2; D possibly corresponds to TRBD1 (5 bases). The CDR3 contains 14 residues. The germline CDR1 and CDR2 sequences are GTSNPN and SVGIG (reference sequence). Trimming removed 2 bases at V and 4 bases at J, with 14 bases between. This CDR3 reads CAWSHTAGLYGYTF. CDR3 bases: TGTGCCTGGAGTCACACGGCAGGGCTCTATGGCTACACCTTC.

This rearrangement joins TRBV6-6 to TRBJ1-5, with a possible D match to TRBD1 (6 bases). Germline values: CDR1 MNHNY, CDR2 SVGAGI (reference sequence). This CDR3 spans 13 amino acids. V lost 6 bases and J lost 5, with 11 bases in between. The CDR3 region has the DNA TGTGCCAGCAGCCACAGGGTTGATCAGCCCCAGCATTTT. It specifies CASSHRVDQPQHF.

The chain combines TRBV2 with TRBJ1-1, with 8 positions matching TRBD1. The CDR3 is made up of 12 amino acids. The J segment lost 10 bases and the V segment lost 4 bases, leaving 5 bases of the junction unmatched. Germline CDR1 reads SNHLY; CDR2 reads FYNNEI. CDR3 sequence: CASSVDRGRAFF. Written as DNA, the CDR3 is TGTGCCAGCAGTGTTGACAGGGGAAGAGCTTTCTTT.

The chain couples TRBV30 to TRBJ1-1, with a possible D match to TRBD1 (6 bases). The CDR3 has 13 residues. The V end lost 5 bases, the J end lost 1 base, and 11 bases lay between the germline ends. Germline V CDR1 and CDR2: GTSNPN, SVGIG (reference sequence). CDR3 loop: CAWVGGQNTEAFF. DNA of the CDR3: TGTGCCTGGGTCGGGGGGCAGAACACTGAAGCTTTCTTT.

This clone appeared a few times. This CDR3 reads CASGPNTGELFF. CDR3 in DNA: TGTGCCAGCGGTCCGAACACCGGGGAGCTGTTTTTT. The chain combines TRBV10-3 with TRBJ2-2; D gene ambiguous. The CDR3 has 12 amino acids. V was shortened by 10 bases and J by 0 bases, with 6 bases between the two germline ends. Germline V gene sequence: CDR1 ENHRY, CDR2 SYGVKD.

V gene TRBV19 combines with J gene TRBJ1-1; 8 nucleotides agree with TRBD1. Germline V gene sequence: CDR1 LNHDA, CDR2 SQIVND (reference sequence). V trimming: 5 bases; J trimming: 0 bases; junction bases outside the gene matches: 5. CDR3 length equals 15 residues. The CDR3 is CASSGRTGMNTEAFF. The CDR3 nucleotides are TGTGCCAGTAGTGGCAGGACAGGGATGAACACTGAAGCTTTCTTT.

On this clone: One end of the junction does not line up with germline, which may come from a read error. The chain carries TRBV2 and TRBJ1-2, with 8 bases fitting TRBD1. The CDR3 has 11 amino acids. Per germline, CDR1 SNHLY and CDR2 FYNNEI. The CDR3 reads CASSTGGSVGF. The CDR3 region has the DNA TGTGCCAGCAGTACAGGGGGATCGGTCGGCTTC.

This chain uses TRBV6-6 with TRBJ1-2, with 7 bases fitting TRBD1. Trimming removed 8 bases from V and 7 bases from J; junction bases left unmatched: 7. The CDR3 contains 12 residues. The germline V gene encodes CDR1 MNHNY and CDR2 SVGAGI (reference sequence). CDR3 amino acids: CASSTGEIGYTF. CDR3 DNA sequence: TGTGCCAGCTCAACAGGGGAGATTGGCTACACCTTC.

The sample holds a few counts of this clone. The chain links TRBV7-8 to TRBJ2-7, with D perhaps matching TRBD1 (6 bases). Deletions cut 0 bases from V and 2 bases from J, with 11 bases between. The CDR3 length is 15 residues. The germline V gene encodes CDR1 SGHVS and CDR2 FQNEAQ. The CDR3 loop reads CASSLASQGTYEQYF. CDR3 coding DNA: TGTGCCAGCAGCTTAGCCAGCCAGGGGACCTACGAGCAGTACTTC.

This clone was counted a few times. This chain uses TRBV14 with TRBJ2-1, with TRBD1 as a possible D gene (5 bases). Germline lookup yields CDR1 SGHDN and CDR2 FVKESK. The CDR3 has 15 residues. Trimming took off 0 bases at V and 7 bases at J, with 13 bases between the two ends. CDR3 nucleotides: TGTGCCAGCAGCCAAGACAGGGTCTTTCGTAATGAGCAGTTCTTC. Residues: CASSQDRVFRNEQFF.

J is TRBJ2-1 and V is TRBV29-1, with 8 bases matching TRBD2. Germline CDR1 is SQVTM and CDR2 is ANQGSEA. The CDR3 loop spans 14 amino acids. Losses at the gene ends were 3 bases for V and 5 bases for J; bases not matched to a gene: 6. CDR3 in amino acids: CSVDGGGRNNEQFF. In DNA, the CDR3 is TGCAGCGTTGATGGGGGCGGGAGGAACAATGAGCAGTTCTTC.

In regard to this clone: The junction does not match germline at one end; this may be a read error. The V and J genes are TRBV7-9 and TRBJ1-1; D gene unclear. The CDR3 is made up of 10 amino acids. The germline gives CDR1 SEHNR, CDR2 FQNEAQ (reference sequence). CDR3 nucleotide sequence: TGTTCCAGCAGCTTGTTTAAAGCTTTCTTT. Residues: CSSSLFKAFF.

The chain joins TRBV4-2 to TRBJ1-5; no reliable D call. CDR3 length: 15 residues. V gave up 4 bases and J gave up 5 bases, with 15 bases separating them. From germline, CDR1 is LGHNA and CDR2 YNFKEQ. The DNA for the CDR3 is TGTGCCAGCAGCCCGGACGGTACCGGGGATCAGCCCCAGCATTTT. As protein: CASSPDGTGDQPQHF.

This chain uses TRBV6-5 with TRBJ2-1; D might be TRBD2 (5 bases). The CDR3 length is 14 residues. The V end was cut by 5 bases, the J end by 9 bases, with 17 bases between. The V gene's germline CDR1 is MNHEY and CDR2 SVGAGI. The CDR3 sequence is CASSLGMLGSEQFF. CDR3 nucleotide sequence: TGTGCCAGCAGTCTAGGGATGCTAGGGAGTGAGCAGTTCTTC.

This chain uses TRBV4-3 with TRBJ1-2; 10 bases align to TRBD1. The V and J ends lost 3 bases and 4 bases, in that order; junction bases with no gene match: 8. The CDR3 length is 16 residues. From germline, CDR1 is LGHNA and CDR2 YSLEER. CDR3 bases: TGCGCCAGCAGCCAGAAGACAGGGGGCTTCCTCTATGGCTACACCTTC. Amino acid sequence: CASSQKTGGFLYGYTF.

This clone was seen only a few times. The chain has TRBV7-3 and TRBJ1-1, with a possible D match to TRBD1 (5 bases). Trimming took 5 bases from V and 2 from J, leaving 12 bases between them. Germline V gene sequence: CDR1 SGHTA, CDR2 FQGTGA. CDR3 length: 14 amino acids. The CDR3 loop is CASSLGQGNTEAFF. The CDR3 DNA sequence: TGTGCCAGCAGCCTTGGCCAGGGTAACACTGAAGCTTTCTTT.

J is TRBJ2-5 and V is TRBV6-1, with 13 nucleotides matching TRBD2. This CDR3 has 14 amino acids. The ends lost 7 bases at V and 3 bases at J; junction bases unmatched: 2. The germline gives CDR1 MNHNS, CDR2 SASEGT. The CDR3 DNA sequence: TGTGCCAGCAAAGGGACTAGCGGGGAAGAGACCCAGTACTTC. Translated: CASKGTSGEETQYF.

V and J are TRBV27 and TRBJ2-7; D perhaps matches TRBD2 (6 bases). The CDR3 spans 15 residues. The germline gives CDR1 MNHEY, CDR2 SMNVEV (reference sequence). The ends were cut back, 5 bases at V and 2 bases at J, with 16 bases in the middle. As DNA, the CDR3 is TGTGCCAGCAGTAGGTCTAGCGTAGTTCCCTACGAGCAGTACTTC. Translated: CASSRSSVVPYEQYF.

The rearrangement uses TRBV11-2 and TRBJ1-6, with D hard to call. Per germline, CDR1 SGHAT and CDR2 FQNNGV. Trimming removed 5 bases at V and 14 bases at J, with 16 bases between. The CDR3 is made up of 13 amino acids. CDR3 in DNA: TGTGCCAGCAGCCCTCCCCAGGAATCGACCCTCCACTTT. Amino acids: CASSPPQESTLHF.

This rearrangement joins TRBV7-3 to TRBJ2-3, with D perhaps TRBD2 (5 bases). V lost 2 bases and J 0 bases, leaving 12 bases between the germline ends. CDR3 length: 16 amino acids. Germline CDR1 SGHTA, CDR2 FQGTGA. The CDR3 DNA reads as TGTGCCAGCAGCTTACGGGGTGGGGTAAGCACAGATACGCAGTATTTT. This sequence encodes CASSLRGGVSTDTQYF.

The chain employs TRBV6-5 and TRBJ1-2, with D unclear. V was trimmed by 6 bases and J by 2 bases, leaving 10 bases between them. The CDR3 totals 13 residues. CDR1 MNHEY and CDR2 SVGAGI come from the germline V gene. Written as DNA, the CDR3 is TGTGCCAGCAGACTAGACAACAACTATGGCTACACCTTC. It yields the protein CASRLDNNYGYTF.

This clone has just a few counts. The CDR3 protein is CASSVQGAVTGNTIYF. The DNA for the CDR3 is TGTGCCAGCAGTGTACAGGGGGCTGTCACTGGAAACACCATATATTTT. V usage is TRBV6-1 and J usage is TRBJ1-3; 9 nucleotides line up with TRBD1. Germline V gene data show CDR1 as MNHNS and CDR2 as SASEGT. This CDR3 is built from 16 residues. V trimming: 4 bases; J trimming: 2 bases; junction bases outside the gene matches: 6.

This chain joins TRBV28 and TRBJ1-6; 7 nucleotides line up with TRBD1. V lost 3 bases, J lost 7 bases, and 6 bases stayed unmatched. CDR3 length: 15 amino acids. Germline CDR1 and CDR2: MDHEN and SYDVKM. The CDR3 is CASSFLRGPNSPLHF. In nucleotides, the CDR3 is TGTGCCAGCAGTTTTTTGAGGGGGCCGAATTCACCCCTCCACTTT.

In its sample, this clone was seen a few times. The chain is built from TRBV27 and TRBJ2-3; 8 bases are shared with TRBD2. CDR3 length equals 17 residues. CDR1 and CDR2 (germline): MNHEY, SMNVEV (reference sequence). V gave up 5 bases and J gave up 6 bases; unmatched junction bases: 16. CDR3 in DNA: TGTGCCAGCAGTCCGGGACTCGGCGGGGGGTACCAGGATACGCAGTATTTT. It codes for CASSPGLGGGYQDTQYF.

In this sample, this clone turned up once. The chain joins TRBV5-8 to TRBJ2-1; no firm D call. V gave up 3 bases and J gave up 0 bases, with 16 bases separating them. The germline V gene has CDR1 SGHTS and CDR2 YDEGEE. The CDR3 has 17 amino acids. The CDR3 sequence: CASSSSPGLSSYNEQFF. CDR3 DNA sequence: TGTGCCAGCAGCTCATCCCCCGGGTTAAGCTCCTACAATGAGCAGTTCTTC.

J is TRBJ2-5 and V is TRBV6-6, with D tentatively TRBD1 (8 bases). The V gene lost 7 bases and the J gene lost 2 bases, with 17 bases spanning the gap. Germline lookup yields CDR1 MNHNY and CDR2 SVGAGI (reference sequence). This CDR3 spans 15 amino acids. The CDR3 sequence is CASTEKQGGQETQYF. Here the CDR3 DNA reads TGTGCCAGCACTGAGAAACAGGGGGGGCAAGAGACCCAGTACTTC.